The 5 T cell receptor beta chains below all came from one sample that was sequenced in a study of blood T cell repertoires in COVID-19. The table came from immunoSEQ multiplex PCR; TCRdb's copy has only in-frame clones and leaves some out. The profile shows roughly 270,000 clones, over 75% of them singletons. Sequencing used peripheral blood. These TCRs come from a man aged 50 or older with active or convalescent COVID-19.

Written as DNA, the CDR3 is TGCGCCAGCAGCCAAGCCCACTACAATGAGCAGTTCTTC. Protein: CASSQAHYNEQFF. The gene calls are TRBV4-1 and TRBJ2-1, with unresolved D. Germline V lookup: CDR1 MGHRA, CDR2 YSYEKL. V gave up 1 base and J gave up 3 bases, with 4 bases separating them. CDR3 length: 13 amino acids.

The chain is built from TRBV5-6 and TRBJ1-3; TRBD1 might be the D (5 bases). Deletions cut 4 bases from V and 0 bases from J, with 14 bases between. Germline V gene lookup returns CDR1 SGHDT and CDR2 YYEEEE. The CDR3 consists of 16 residues. The CDR3, as DNA: TGTGCCAGCAGCAGTCGTGGACACCACTCTGGAAACACCATATATTTT. It codes for CASSSRGHHSGNTIYF.

DNA for the CDR3: TGTGCCAGCCGGACGGGGGATGAAAAACTGTTTTTT. Protein product: CASRTGDEKLFF. The V and J genes are TRBV6-5 and TRBJ1-4, with D possibly matching TRBD1 (5 bases). The CDR3 consists of 12 residues. Deletions cut 8 bases from V and 6 bases from J, with 10 bases between. Germline CDR1 MNHEY, CDR2 SVGAGI.

The sample holds one count of this clone. The chain has TRBV5-1 and TRBJ2-7; 9 bases align to TRBD1. The CDR3 length is 14 residues. V trimming: 3 bases; J trimming: 7 bases; junction bases outside the gene matches: 8. The germline gives CDR1 SGHRS, CDR2 YFSETQ. CDR3 in amino acids: CASSSWTGEGEQYF. DNA of the CDR3: TGCGCCAGCAGCTCCTGGACAGGGGAGGGGGAGCAGTACTTC. The full variable domain, in which reference TRBV5-1 and TRBJ2-7 provide the parts outside the CDR3, is KAGVTQTPRYLIKTRGQQVTLSCSPISGHRSVSWYQQTPGQGLQFLFEYFSETQRNKGNFPGRFSGRQFSNSRSEMNVSTLELGDSALYLCASSSWTGEGEQYFGPGTRLTVT.

This chain joins TRBV19 and TRBJ2-6; D perhaps matches TRBD2 (5 bases). Per germline, CDR1 LNHDA and CDR2 SQIVND (reference sequence). CDR3 size: 16 residues. Trimming shortened V by 6 bases and J by 2 bases, and 14 bases separated the two germline ends. This CDR3 is CASRSPGVAGANVLTF. CDR3 DNA: TGTGCCAGTAGATCCCCCGGGGTAGCTGGGGCCAACGTCCTGACTTTC.